The table lists the clone carrying this T cell receptor beta chain with a few counts. Its antigen remains unidentified. The data derive from a study of beta chain features in type 1 diabetes. General study results and limits: Type 1 diabetes patients had moderately but significantly shorter TCRB CDR3s in all four CD4+ subsets. A possible short-template PCR bias applies equally to patients and controls.

As every portion of the isolated RNA was reverse transcribed, the sequencing read expressed TCRB transcripts. The method was immunoSEQ multiplex PCR; TCRdb's version includes in-frame clones alone and lacks a portion of them. The sample lists 600,000 or so clones, 9.5% to 15% occurring once. Losses at the gene ends were 2 bases for V and 3 bases for J; bases not matched to a gene: 5. The CDR3 runs to 16 residues. In germline, CDR1 is SGDLS, CDR2 YYNGEE. The receptor comes from a young man with type 1 diabetes. The sample was naive CD4+ T cells from blood. This chain connects TRBV9 to TRBJ2-2; 9 bases are a match to TRBD1. CDR3 coding DNA: TGTGCCAGCAGCGTCCAAGGACAGGGGCACACCGGGGAGCTGTTTTTT. This sequence encodes CASSVQGQGHTGELFF.